This T cell receptor beta chain was identified in a study of cytomegalovirus exposure and HLA in healthy donors. Study-wide findings and caveats: In a later analysis, an Asian-associated ancestry cluster reportedly showed fewer N-insertions than the roughly 690-donor mean.

Of note for this clone: Its antigen remains unknown.

The length of the CDR3 is 12 residues. Germline CDR1 reads SQVTM; CDR2 reads ANQGSEA. V was shortened by 0 bases and J by 6 bases, with 8 bases between the two germline ends. The study ran its PCR with 60 Vbeta and 13 Jbeta primers. The assay was immunoSEQ multiplex PCR, and TCRdb's table has in-frame clones only and misses some. This table lists 200,000 or so clones. What was sequenced was PBMCs. The TCR originated in a boy aged 10-17 years in good health and CMV-seronegative. The J gene is TRBJ1-2, the V gene TRBV29-1, with TRBD1 as a possible D gene (5 bases). As DNA, the CDR3 is TGCAGCGTTGAAGATCTAGGGGATGGCTACACCTTC. Residues: CSVEDLGDGYTF.